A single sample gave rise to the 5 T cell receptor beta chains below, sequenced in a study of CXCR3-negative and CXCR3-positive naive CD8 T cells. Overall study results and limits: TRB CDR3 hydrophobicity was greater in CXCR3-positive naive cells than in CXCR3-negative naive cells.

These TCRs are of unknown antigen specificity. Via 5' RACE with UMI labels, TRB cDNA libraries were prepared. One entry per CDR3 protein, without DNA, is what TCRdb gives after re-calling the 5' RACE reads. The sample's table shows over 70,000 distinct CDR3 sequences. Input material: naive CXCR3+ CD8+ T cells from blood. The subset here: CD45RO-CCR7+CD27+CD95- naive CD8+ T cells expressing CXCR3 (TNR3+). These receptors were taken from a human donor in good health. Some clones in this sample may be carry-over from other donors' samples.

CDR3 sequence: CSARQPSTDTQYF. This chain uses TRBV29-1 with TRBJ2-3; TCRdb returns TRBD1, unconfirmable since there is no DNA. Germline V CDR1 and CDR2: SQVTM, ANQGSEA. The CDR3 has 13 amino acids.

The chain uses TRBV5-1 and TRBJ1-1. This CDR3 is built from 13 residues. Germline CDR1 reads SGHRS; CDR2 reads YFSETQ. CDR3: CASSLNSNTEAFF. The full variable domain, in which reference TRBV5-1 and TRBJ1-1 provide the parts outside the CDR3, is KAGVTQTPRYLIKTRGQQVTLSCSPISGHRSVSWYQQTPGQGLQFLFEYFSETQRNKGNFPGRFSGRQFSNSRSEMNVSTLELGDSALYLCASSLNSNTEAFFGQGTRLTVV.

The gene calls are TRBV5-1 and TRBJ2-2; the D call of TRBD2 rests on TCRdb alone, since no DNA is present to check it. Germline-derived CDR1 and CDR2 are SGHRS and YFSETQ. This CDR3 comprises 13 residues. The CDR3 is CVSSPAGAGELFF. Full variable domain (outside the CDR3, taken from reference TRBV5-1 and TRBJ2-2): KAGVTQTPRYLIKTRGQQVTLSCSPISGHRSVSWYQQTPGQGLQFLFEYFSETQRNKGNFPGRFSGRQFSNSRSEMNVSTLELGDSALYLCVSSPAGAGELFFGEGSRLTVL.

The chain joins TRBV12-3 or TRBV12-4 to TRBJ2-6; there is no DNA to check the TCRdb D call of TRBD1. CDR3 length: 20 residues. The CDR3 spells CASSLLRSGQSVPGANVLTF.

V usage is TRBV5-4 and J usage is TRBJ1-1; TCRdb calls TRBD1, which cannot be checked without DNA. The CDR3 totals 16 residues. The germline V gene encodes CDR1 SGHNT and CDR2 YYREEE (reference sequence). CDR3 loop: CASSGKTGGIGTEAFF. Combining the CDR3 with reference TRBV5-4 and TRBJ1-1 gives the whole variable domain ETGVTQSPTHLIKTRGQQVTLRCSSQSGHNTVSWYQQALGQGPQFIFQYYREEENGRGNFPPRFSGLQFPNYSSELNVNALELDDSALYLCASSGKTGGIGTEAFFGQGTRLTVV.